Below, 8 T cell receptor beta chains from the same sample are listed, as sequenced in a study of blood T cells in healthy people across ages. A sample-barcoded 5' primer and a J-beta primer mix were used in a second PCR of roughly 7 to 11 cycles. TCRdb used MiXCR to reprocess the 5' RACE reads, holding one entry per CDR3 protein. This sample has approximately 780,000 distinct CDR3 sequences, with 20% to 30% found just once. The sample was also reused in another study, on T cells of mothers and their children.

Sequenced: blood. All receptors derive from a boy between 10 and 17 years old in good health.

This clonotype has just a few counts. The junction departs from the called germline gene at one end, perhaps through a read error. The chain recombines TRBV20-1 with TRBJ2-1, with 11 bases lining up with TRBD2. This CDR3 is built from 12 residues. Germline assignment: CDR1 DFQATT and CDR2 SNEGSKA (reference sequence). This chain's CDR3 is CSARDLAGGGVF. In DNA, the CDR3 is TGCAGTGCTAGGGACCTAGCGGGGGGCGGGGTCTTC.

The chain is built from TRBV29-1 and TRBJ2-5; D is possibly TRBD1 (6 bases). The better agreement between TRBJ2-1 and the DNA end casts doubt on the J call. The CDR3 length is 16 residues. In germline, CDR1 is SQVTM, CDR2 ANQGSEA. CDR3 amino acids: CSVIPAIGGPYNEQFF. In DNA, the CDR3 is TGCAGCGTCATCCCCGCTATAGGGGGACCTTACAATGAGCAGTTCTTC.

J is TRBJ1-4 and V is TRBV14; no reliable D call. Germline V gene lookup returns CDR1 SGHDN and CDR2 FVKESK. The CDR3 loop spans 17 amino acids. The V end lost 4 bases, the J end lost 3 bases, and 18 bases lay between the germline ends. The CDR3 DNA is TGTGCCAGCAGCCCCAAACGGGGTGGAGGAGCTAATGAAAAACTGTTTTTT. Translated: CASSPKRGGGANEKLFF.

This clonotype was seen a few times. The rearrangement joins TRBV28 to TRBJ2-5; TRBD2 is a possible D gene (7 bases). This CDR3 has 15 residues. Germline V gene data show CDR1 as MDHEN and CDR2 as SYDVKM. The ends were cut back, 7 bases at V and 5 bases at J, with 20 bases in the middle. The chain's CDR3 is CASTLGGGRRETQYF. In nucleotides, the CDR3 is TGTGCCAGCACCCTAGGGGGGGGCCGGAGGGAGACCCAGTACTTC.

A few counts support this clonotype. J is TRBJ1-2 and V is TRBV24-1; TRBD1 might be the D (6 bases). Deletions cut 3 bases from V and 3 bases from J, with 10 bases between. This CDR3 spans 14 amino acids. Per the germline V gene, CDR1 is KGHDR and CDR2 is SFDVKD. The CDR3 sequence: CATSDLDSYYGYTF. As DNA, the CDR3 is TGTGCCACCAGTGATCTGGACAGCTACTATGGCTACACCTTC.

This clonotype came up a few times. The chain joins TRBV5-1 to TRBJ1-4; D ambiguous. The V and J ends lost 0 bases and 5 bases respectively, with 11 bases between them. Germline assignment: CDR1 SGHRS and CDR2 YFSETQ. The CDR3 has 15 amino acids. The CDR3 region is CASSLEFLSNEKLFF. The CDR3 bases are TGCGCCAGCAGCTTGGAATTCTTGTCGAATGAAAAACTGTTTTTT.

The chain links TRBV29-1 to TRBJ2-1; TRBD2 agrees at 9 bases. Germline CDR1 reads SQVTM; CDR2 reads ANQGSEA. The CDR3 loop spans 16 amino acids. Losses at the gene ends were 2 bases for V and 5 bases for J; bases not matched to a gene: 10. The chain's CDR3 is CSVESRRGGGHNEQFF. CDR3 DNA sequence: TGCAGCGTTGAAAGTCGGCGGGGGGGCGGACACAATGAGCAGTTCTTC.

This clonotype was counted between two and nine times. The gene calls are TRBV5-1 and TRBJ1-3; TRBD1 agrees at 9 bases. This CDR3 spans 16 amino acids. The ends lost 0 bases at V and 4 bases at J; junction bases unmatched: 5. CDR1 is SGHRS, CDR2 YFSETQ, per germline. CDR3 protein: CASSLEQGAEGNTIYF. CDR3 nucleotide sequence: TGCGCCAGCAGCTTGGAACAGGGGGCGGAAGGAAACACCATATATTTT.